This is a list of T cell receptor beta chains from one sample in a study of Graves' ophthalmopathy and Graves' hyperthyroidism. TCRdb itself ran the multiplex PCR reads through MiXCR, one entry per CDR3 protein. The table lists 200,000 to 250,000 distinct CDR3 sequences, roughly 21% of them singletons. Sequenced: peripheral blood. All receptors come from a woman in her forties or fifties with Graves' ophthalmopathy. CDR3s include the opening cysteine and the closing phenylalanine or tryptophan. D genes are given only for firm matches. Some rows mark clone size as missing; the rest say once, few, many or name a class of expanded clone.

j_gene	d_gene	abundance	v_gene	CDR3nt	CDR3aa
TRBJ1-2	.	.	TRBV30	TGTGCCTGGAGTGTACCGGGGATTGGCTACACCTTC	CAWSVPGIGYTF
TRBJ2-7	TRBD1	many	TRBV4-2	TGTGCCAGCAGCCAAGGGGACAGCTCGTACGAGCAGTACTTC	CASSQGDSSYEQYF
TRBJ2-7	.	many	TRBV12-3/TRBV12-4	TGTGCCAGCAGCCCACAGGGCGGGTACGAGCAGTACTTC	CASSPQGGYEQYF
TRBJ1-2	.	.	TRBV6-5	TGTGCCAGCAGTTACTCGTTGGGTAACTATGGCTACACCTTC	CASSYSLGNYGYTF
TRBJ1-2	.	many	TRBV3-1	TGTGCCAGCAGCCAAGATCGACCCGGCGGCTACACCTTC	CASSQDRPGGYTF
TRBJ2-5	TRBD2	few	TRBV5-1	TGCGCCAGCGGGAGGGGTAGCAACCCAGCGGGAGAGACCCAGTACTTC	CASGRGSNPAGETQYF
TRBJ1-2	TRBD1	few	TRBV7-9	TGTGCCGGCAGCCAGGGACAGGGGATTGGCTATGGCTACACCTTC	CAGSQGQGIGYGYTF
TRBJ2-2	TRBD2	many	TRBV12-3/TRBV12-4	TGTGCCAGCAGTCCCACTAGCGGGAGGGTGGCGAACACCGGGGAGCTGTTTTTT	CASSPTSGRVANTGELFF
TRBJ1-2	TRBD1	many	TRBV27	TGTGCCAGCAGTCCGACAGGGTTCTACCCCTATGGCTACACCTTC	CASSPTGFYPYGYTF
TRBJ1-3	.	.	TRBV12-3/TRBV12-4	TGTGCCAGCAGTTGGACGACTGGAAACACCATATATTTT	CASSWTTGNTIYF
TRBJ1-5	.	.	TRBV6-2/TRBV6-3	TGTGCCAGCAGTTACTCGCCCGATCGGGTTAAAGTCGGTCAGCCCCAGCATTTT	CASSYSPDRVKVGQPQHF
TRBJ2-7	TRBD1	many	TRBV2	TGTGCCAGCACTGCGGTAGGGGGCCGGGAGCAGTACTTC	CASTAVGGREQYF
TRBJ1-1	.	many	TRBV5-1	TGCGCCAGCAGCTCACTTCGTGAAGCTTTCTTT	CASSSLREAFF
TRBJ1-1	.	.	TRBV7-2	TGTGCCAGCAGCTTATCAGTACGGACAGCTTTCTTT	CASSLSVRTAFF
TRBJ1-2	.	many	TRBV29-1	TGCAGCGTTGAGGCGAGTAACTATGGCTACACCTTC	CSVEASNYGYTF
TRBJ2-6	.	.	TRBV2	TGTGCCAGCAGTGTGTTCAGGGTCTCTGGGGCCAACGTCCTGACTTTC	CASSVFRVSGANVLTF
TRBJ2-7	.	.	TRBV6-1	TGTGCCAGCACCTCGGCCACATATGGTGACTACGAGCAGTACTTC	CASTSATYGDYEQYF
TRBJ2-7	.	many	TRBV6-5	TGTGCCAGCAGCACAGGGGGAGGTAGCGGGAGCTACGAGCAGTACTTC	CASSTGGGSGSYEQYF
TRBJ1-2	.	many	TRBV29-1	TGCAGCGTGGGATCCGGGACAACGTATGGCTACACCTTC	CSVGSGTTYGYTF
TRBJ1-1	.	many	TRBV15	TGTGCCACCAGCAGAGATCTGTTCGGACAGACCATGAACACTGAAGCTTTCTTT	CATSRDLFGQTMNTEAFF
TRBJ2-7	TRBD2	many	TRBV12-5	TGTGCTAGTGGTCCTCTAGGGACTAGCGTCTCCTACGAGCAGTACTTC	CASGPLGTSVSYEQYF
TRBJ1-1	.	few	TRBV4-1	TGCGCCAGCAGCCAAGAGTGGACGGCGAACACTGAAGCTTTCTTT	CASSQEWTANTEAFF
TRBJ2-6	.	few	TRBV28	TGTGCCAGCAGACCACAGGTATCCTCTGGGGCCAACGTCCTGACTTTC	CASRPQVSSGANVLTF
TRBJ1-1	.	many	TRBV27	TGTGCCAGCAGTTTCGCGGGGTACACTGAAGCTTTCTTT	CASSFAGYTEAFF
TRBJ2-7	TRBD1	many	TRBV28	TGTGCCAGCAAAAACTCGGGGACAGGGGACTACGAGCAGTACTTC	CASKNSGTGDYEQYF
TRBJ1-2	TRBD1	many	TRBV20-1	TGCAGTGCTAGAGCTCAGCCAGGGGGAAGTGGCTACACCTTC	CSARAQPGGSGYTF
TRBJ1-5	.	many	TRBV6-5	TGTGCCAGCCGGGGAGGACAGCAACTGTACAATCAGCCCCAGCATTTT	CASRGGQQLYNQPQHF
TRBJ2-7	TRBD1	.	TRBV27	TGTGCCATCAGTTTACGCACGGGACAGGGGCTCTACGAGCAGTACTTC	CAISLRTGQGLYEQYF